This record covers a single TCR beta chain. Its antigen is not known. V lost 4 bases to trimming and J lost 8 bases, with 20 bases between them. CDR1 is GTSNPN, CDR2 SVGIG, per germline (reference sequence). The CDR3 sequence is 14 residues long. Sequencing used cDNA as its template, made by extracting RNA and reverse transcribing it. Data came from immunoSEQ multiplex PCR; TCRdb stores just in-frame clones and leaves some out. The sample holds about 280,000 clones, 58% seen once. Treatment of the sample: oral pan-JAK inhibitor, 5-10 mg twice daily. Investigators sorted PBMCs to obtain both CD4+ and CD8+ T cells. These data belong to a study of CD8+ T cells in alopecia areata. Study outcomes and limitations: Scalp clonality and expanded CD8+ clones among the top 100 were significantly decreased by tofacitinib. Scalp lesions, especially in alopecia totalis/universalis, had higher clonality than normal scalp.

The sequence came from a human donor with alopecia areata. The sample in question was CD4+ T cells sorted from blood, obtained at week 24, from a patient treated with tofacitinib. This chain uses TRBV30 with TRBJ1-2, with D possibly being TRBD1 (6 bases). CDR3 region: CAWTTAGAGKGYTF. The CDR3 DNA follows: TGTGCCTGGACCACCGCGGGGGCAGGAAAGGGCTACACCTTC.